The T cell receptor beta chain described here comes from a study of technical replicates of blood from several donors. The protocol was immunoSEQ multiplex PCR, while the TCRdb copy is restricted to in-frame clones and leaves out a portion. The data show fewer than 45,000 clones, roughly 96% seen once. The ends were cut back, 3 bases at V and 2 bases at J, with 13 bases in the middle. The germline gives CDR1 MDHEN, CDR2 SYDVKM. The CDR3 contains 15 residues. This chain joins TRBV28 and TRBJ1-1; no firm D call. The TCR comes from a human donor in good health. Input material: T cells isolated from PBMCs. CDR3 DNA sequence: TGTGCCAGCAGTTTTTCTAGGACTGCTAACACTGAAGCTTTCTTT. This translates into CASSFSRTANTEAFF.